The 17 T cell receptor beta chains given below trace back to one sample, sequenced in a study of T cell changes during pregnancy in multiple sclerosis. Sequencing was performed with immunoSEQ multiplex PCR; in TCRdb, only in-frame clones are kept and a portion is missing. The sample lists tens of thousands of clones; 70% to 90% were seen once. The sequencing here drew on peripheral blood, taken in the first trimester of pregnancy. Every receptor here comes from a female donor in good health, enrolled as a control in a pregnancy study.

The CDR3 sequence: CSLRPWSSTEAFF. In nucleotides, the CDR3 is TGCAGCCTACGTCCTTGGAGCAGCACTGAAGCTTTCTTT. The chain has TRBV29-1 and TRBJ1-1; D remains unclear. V lost 8 bases and J 4 bases, leaving 17 bases between the germline ends. From germline, CDR1 is SQVTM and CDR2 ANQGSEA. The CDR3 spans 13 residues.

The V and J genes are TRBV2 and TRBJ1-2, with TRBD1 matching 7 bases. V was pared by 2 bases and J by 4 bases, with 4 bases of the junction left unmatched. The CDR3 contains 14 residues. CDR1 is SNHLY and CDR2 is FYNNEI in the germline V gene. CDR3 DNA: TGTGCCAGCAGTGAACAGGGGGAAGGCTATGGCTACACCTTC. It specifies CASSEQGEGYGYTF.

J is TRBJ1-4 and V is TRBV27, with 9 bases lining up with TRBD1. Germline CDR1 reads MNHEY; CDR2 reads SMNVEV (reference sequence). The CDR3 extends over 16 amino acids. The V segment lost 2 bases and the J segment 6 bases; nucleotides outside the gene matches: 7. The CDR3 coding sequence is TGTGCCAGCAGTTTAGGGACAGGGTATAATCATGAAAAACTGTTTTTT. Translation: CASSLGTGYNHEKLFF.

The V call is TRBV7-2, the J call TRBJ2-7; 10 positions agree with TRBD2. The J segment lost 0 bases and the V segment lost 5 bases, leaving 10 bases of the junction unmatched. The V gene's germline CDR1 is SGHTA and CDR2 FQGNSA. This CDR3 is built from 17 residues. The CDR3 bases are TGTGCCAGCAGCCTGAAGGCGGCTAGCGGGAGCTCCTACGAGCAGTACTTC. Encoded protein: CASSLKAASGSSYEQYF.

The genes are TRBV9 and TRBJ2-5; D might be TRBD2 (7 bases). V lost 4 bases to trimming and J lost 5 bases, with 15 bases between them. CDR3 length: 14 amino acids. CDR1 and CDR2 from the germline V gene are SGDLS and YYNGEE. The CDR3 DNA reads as TGTGCCAGCAGCCAAACACAGGGAGGGGAGACCCAGTACTTC. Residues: CASSQTQGGETQYF.

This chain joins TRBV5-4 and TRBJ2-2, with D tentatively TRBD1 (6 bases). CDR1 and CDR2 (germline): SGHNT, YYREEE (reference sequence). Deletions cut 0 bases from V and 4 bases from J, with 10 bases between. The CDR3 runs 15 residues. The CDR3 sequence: CASSLDRASTGELFF. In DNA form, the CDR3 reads TGTGCCAGCAGCTTGGACAGGGCGAGCACCGGGGAGCTGTTTTTT.

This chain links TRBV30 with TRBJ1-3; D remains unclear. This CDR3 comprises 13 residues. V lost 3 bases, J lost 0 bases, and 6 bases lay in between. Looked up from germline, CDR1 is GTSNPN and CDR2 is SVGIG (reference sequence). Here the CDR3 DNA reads TGTGCCTGGAGCTACCACTCTGGAAACACCATATATTTT. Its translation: CAWSYHSGNTIYF.

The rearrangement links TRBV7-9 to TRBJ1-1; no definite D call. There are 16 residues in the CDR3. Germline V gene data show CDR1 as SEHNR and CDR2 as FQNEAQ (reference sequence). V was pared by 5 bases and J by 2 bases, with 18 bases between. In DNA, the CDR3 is TGTGCCAGCAGCCATCCCGGGCCGGGAAGAAACACTGAAGCTTTCTTT. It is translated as CASSHPGPGRNTEAFF.

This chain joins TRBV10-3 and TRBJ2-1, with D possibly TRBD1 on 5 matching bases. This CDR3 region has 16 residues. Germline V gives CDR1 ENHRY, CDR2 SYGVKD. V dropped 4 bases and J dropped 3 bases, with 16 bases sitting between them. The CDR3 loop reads CAISVRTDNSYNEQFF. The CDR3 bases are TGTGCCATCAGTGTGCGTACGGACAACAGCTACAATGAGCAGTTCTTC.

CDR3 coding DNA: TGTGCCATCAGTGGTGGGACTAGCGTTTCTAGCTCCTACAATGAGCAGTTCTTC. Its protein is CAISGGTSVSSSYNEQFF. This chain connects TRBV10-3 to TRBJ2-1; 10 bases agree with TRBD2. J was trimmed by 0 bases and V by 4 bases; bases with no gene match: 9. The CDR3 runs 18 residues. Germline CDR1 is ENHRY and CDR2 is SYGVKD.

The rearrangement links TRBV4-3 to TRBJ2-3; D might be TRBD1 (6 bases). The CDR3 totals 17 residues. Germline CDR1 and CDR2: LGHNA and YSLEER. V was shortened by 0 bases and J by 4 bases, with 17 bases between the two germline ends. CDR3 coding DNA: TGCGCCAGCAGCCAAGAAGGACAACAGGGTGGGCCAGATACGCAGTATTTT. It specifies CASSQEGQQGGPDTQYF.

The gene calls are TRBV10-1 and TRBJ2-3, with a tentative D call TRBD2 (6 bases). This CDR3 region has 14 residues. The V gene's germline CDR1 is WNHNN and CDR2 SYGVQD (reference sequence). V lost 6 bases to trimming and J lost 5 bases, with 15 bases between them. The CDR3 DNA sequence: TGCGCCAGCAGGCGGGACCACGGGGGAGATACGCAGTATTTT. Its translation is CASRRDHGGDTQYF.

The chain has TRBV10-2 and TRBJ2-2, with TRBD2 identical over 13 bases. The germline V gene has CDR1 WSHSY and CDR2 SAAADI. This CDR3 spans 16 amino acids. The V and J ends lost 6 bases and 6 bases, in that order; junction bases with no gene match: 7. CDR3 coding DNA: TGCGCCAGCAGAACTAGCGGGAGGGCCCTCGCCGGGGAGCTGTTTTTT. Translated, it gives CASRTSGRALAGELFF.

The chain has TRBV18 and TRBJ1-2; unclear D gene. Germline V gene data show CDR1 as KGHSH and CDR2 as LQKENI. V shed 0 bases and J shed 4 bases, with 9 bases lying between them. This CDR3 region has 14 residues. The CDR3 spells CASSPPGAGYGYTF. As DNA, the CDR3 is TGTGCCAGCTCACCACCGGGCGCGGGCTATGGCTACACCTTC.

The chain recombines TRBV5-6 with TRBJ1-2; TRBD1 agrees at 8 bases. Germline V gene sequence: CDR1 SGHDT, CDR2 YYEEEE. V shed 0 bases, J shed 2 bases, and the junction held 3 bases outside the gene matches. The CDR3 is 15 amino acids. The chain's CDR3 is CASSLVQGGNYGYTF. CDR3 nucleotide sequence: TGTGCCAGCAGCTTGGTACAGGGGGGGAACTATGGCTACACCTTC.

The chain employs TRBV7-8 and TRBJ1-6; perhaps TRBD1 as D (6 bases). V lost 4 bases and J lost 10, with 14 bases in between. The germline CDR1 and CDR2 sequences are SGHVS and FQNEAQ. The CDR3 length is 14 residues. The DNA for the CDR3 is TGTGCCAGCAGCTCAGGGGAAGGGGAATCACCCCTCCACTTT. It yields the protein CASSSGEGESPLHF. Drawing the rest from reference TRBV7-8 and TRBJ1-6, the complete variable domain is GAGVSQSPRYKVAKRGQDVALRCDPISGHVSLFWYQQALGQGPEFLTYFQNEAQLDKSGLPSDRFFAERPEGSVSTLKIQRTQQEDSAVYLCASSSGEGESPLHFGNGTRLTVT.

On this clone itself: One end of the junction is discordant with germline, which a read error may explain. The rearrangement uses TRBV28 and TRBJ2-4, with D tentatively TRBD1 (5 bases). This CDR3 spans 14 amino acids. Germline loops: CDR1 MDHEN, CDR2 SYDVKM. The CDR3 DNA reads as TGTGCCAGCAGCATGGAATTGAGGACACTTATGCCAAACTTC. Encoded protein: CASSMELRTLMPNF.